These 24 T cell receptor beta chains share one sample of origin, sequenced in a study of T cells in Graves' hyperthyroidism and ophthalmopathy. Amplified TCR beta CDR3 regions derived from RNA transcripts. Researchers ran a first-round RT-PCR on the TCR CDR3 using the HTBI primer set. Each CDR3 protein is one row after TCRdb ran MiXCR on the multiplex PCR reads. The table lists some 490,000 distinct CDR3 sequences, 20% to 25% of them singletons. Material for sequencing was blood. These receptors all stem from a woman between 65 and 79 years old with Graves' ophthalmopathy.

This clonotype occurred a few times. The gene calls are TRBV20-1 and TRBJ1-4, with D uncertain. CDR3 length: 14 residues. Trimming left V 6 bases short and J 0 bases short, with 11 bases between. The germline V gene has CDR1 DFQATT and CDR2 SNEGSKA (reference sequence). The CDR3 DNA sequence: TGCAGTGCATACGACACTGCAACTAATGAAAAACTGTTTTTT. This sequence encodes CSAYDTATNEKLFF.

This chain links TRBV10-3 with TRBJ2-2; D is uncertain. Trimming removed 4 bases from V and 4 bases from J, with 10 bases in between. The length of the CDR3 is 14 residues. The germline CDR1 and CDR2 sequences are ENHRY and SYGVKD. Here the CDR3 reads CAISGTLGTGELFF. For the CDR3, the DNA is TGTGCCATCAGTGGGACCCTAGGCACCGGGGAGCTGTTTTTT.

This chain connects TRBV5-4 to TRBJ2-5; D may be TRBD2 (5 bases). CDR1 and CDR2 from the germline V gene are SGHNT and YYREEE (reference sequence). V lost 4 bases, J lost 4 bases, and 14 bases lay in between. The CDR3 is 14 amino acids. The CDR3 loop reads CASSPRASRETQYF. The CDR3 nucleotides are TGTGCCAGCAGCCCGAGGGCTAGCCGAGAGACCCAGTACTTC.

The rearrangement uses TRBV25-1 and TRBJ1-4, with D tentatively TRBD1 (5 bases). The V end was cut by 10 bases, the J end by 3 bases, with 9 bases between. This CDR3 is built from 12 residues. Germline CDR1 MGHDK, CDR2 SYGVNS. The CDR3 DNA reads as TGTGCCACCAGGGTAGCTAATGAAAAACTGTTTTTT. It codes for CATRVANEKLFF.

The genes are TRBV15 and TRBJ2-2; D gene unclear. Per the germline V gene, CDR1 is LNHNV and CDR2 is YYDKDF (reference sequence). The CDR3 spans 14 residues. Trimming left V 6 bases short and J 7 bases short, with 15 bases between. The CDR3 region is CATSPLVKGGELFF. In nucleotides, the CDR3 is TGTGCCACCAGTCCCCTAGTCAAGGGCGGGGAGCTGTTTTTT.

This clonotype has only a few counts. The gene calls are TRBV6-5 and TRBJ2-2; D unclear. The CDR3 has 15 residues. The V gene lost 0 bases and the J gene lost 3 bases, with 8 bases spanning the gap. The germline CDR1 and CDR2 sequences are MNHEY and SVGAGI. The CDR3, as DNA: TGTGCCAGCAGTTACTCGAGGACCGACACCGGGGAGCTGTTTTTT. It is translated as CASSYSRTDTGELFF.

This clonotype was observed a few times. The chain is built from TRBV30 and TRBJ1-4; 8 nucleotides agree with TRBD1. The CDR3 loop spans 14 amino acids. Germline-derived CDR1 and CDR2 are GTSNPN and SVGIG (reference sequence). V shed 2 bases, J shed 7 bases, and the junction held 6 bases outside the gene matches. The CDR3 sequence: CAWSNRDRSEKLFF. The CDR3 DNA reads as TGTGCCTGGAGTAACCGGGACAGGTCTGAAAAACTGTTTTTT.

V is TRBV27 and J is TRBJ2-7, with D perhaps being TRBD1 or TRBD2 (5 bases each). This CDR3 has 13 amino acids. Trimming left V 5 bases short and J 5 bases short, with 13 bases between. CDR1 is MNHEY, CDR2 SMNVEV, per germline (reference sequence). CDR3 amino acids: CASSAGTYNEQYF. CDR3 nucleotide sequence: TGTGCCAGCAGTGCCGGGACCTACAACGAGCAGTACTTC.

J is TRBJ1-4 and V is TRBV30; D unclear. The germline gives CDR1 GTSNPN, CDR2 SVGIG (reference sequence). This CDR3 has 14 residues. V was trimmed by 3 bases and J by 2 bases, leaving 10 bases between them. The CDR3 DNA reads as TGTGCCTGGAGACGGTCAAGTACTAATGAAAAACTGTTTTTT. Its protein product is CAWRRSSTNEKLFF.

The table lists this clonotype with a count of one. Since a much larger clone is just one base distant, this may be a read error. As DNA, the CDR3 is TGTGCCGGCAGCACCCGGCCTCCCTACGAGCAGTACTTC. Protein: CAGSTRPPYEQYF. The genes are TRBV7-2 and TRBJ2-7; unclear D gene. The germline V gene has CDR1 SGHTA and CDR2 FQGNSA. The CDR3 sequence is 13 residues long.

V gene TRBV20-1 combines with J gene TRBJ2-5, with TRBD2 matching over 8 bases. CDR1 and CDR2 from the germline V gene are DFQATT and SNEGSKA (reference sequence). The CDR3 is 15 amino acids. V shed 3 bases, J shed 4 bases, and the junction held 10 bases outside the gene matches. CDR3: CSARGSSGGGETQYF. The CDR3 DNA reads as TGCAGTGCTAGGGGTTCGTCGGGGGGGGGAGAGACCCAGTACTTC.

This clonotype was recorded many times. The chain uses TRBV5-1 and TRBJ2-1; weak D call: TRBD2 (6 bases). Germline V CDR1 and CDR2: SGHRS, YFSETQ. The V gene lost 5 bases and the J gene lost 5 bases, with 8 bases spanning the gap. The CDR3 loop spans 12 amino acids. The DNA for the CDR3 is TGCGCCAGCAGGCCGGGGGACAATGAGCAGTTCTTC. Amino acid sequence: CASRPGDNEQFF.

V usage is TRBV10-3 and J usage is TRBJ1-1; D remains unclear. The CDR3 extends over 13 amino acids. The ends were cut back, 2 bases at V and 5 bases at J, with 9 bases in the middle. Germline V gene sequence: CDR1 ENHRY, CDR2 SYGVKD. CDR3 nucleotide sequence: TGTGCCATCAGTGAGCAGGTCGGTACTGAAGCTTTCTTT. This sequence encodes CAISEQVGTEAFF.

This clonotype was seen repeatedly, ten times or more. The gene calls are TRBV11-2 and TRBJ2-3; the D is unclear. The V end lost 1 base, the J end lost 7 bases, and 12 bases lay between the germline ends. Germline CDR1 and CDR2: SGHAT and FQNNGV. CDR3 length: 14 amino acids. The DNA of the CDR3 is TGTGCCAGCAGCTTAGCCTTGCAGGCTTATACGCAGTATTTT. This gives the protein CASSLALQAYTQYF. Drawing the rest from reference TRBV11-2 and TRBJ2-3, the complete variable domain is EAGVAQSPRYKIIEKRQSVAFWCNPISGHATLYWYQQILGQGPKLLIQFQNNGVVDDSQLPKDRFSAERLKGVDSTLKIQPAKLEDSAVYLCASSLALQAYTQYFGPGTRLTVL.

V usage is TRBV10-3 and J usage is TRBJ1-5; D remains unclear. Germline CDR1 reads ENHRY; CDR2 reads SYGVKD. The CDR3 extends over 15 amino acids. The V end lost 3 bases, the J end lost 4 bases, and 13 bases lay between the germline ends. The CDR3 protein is CAISDSWGRNQPQHF. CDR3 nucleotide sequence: TGTGCCATCAGTGATTCTTGGGGAAGGAATCAGCCCCAGCATTTT.

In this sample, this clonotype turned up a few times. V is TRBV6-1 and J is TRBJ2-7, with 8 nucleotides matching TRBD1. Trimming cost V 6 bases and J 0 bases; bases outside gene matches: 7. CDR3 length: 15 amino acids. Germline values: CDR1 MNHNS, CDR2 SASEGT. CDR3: CASRPTGGNSYEQYF. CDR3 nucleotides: TGTGCCAGCAGACCCACAGGGGGAAACTCCTACGAGCAGTACTTC.

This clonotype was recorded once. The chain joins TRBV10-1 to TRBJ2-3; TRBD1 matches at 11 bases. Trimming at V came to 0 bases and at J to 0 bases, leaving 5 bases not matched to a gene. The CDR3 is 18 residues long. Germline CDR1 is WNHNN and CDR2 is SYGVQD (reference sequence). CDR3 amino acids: CASSESQGQGASTDTQYF. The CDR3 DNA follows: TGCGCCAGCAGTGAGTCGCAAGGACAGGGGGCTAGCACAGATACGCAGTATTTT.

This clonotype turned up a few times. CDR3 coding DNA: TGTGCCAGTAGCGCGATAGGGGTGCTTGAGACCCAGTACTTC. Translation gives CASSAIGVLETQYF. V is TRBV19 and J is TRBJ2-5, with TRBD1 as a possible D gene (5 bases). The CDR3 has 14 amino acids. Per the germline V gene, CDR1 is LNHDA and CDR2 is SQIVND (reference sequence). V shed 6 bases and J shed 5 bases, with 16 bases lying between them.

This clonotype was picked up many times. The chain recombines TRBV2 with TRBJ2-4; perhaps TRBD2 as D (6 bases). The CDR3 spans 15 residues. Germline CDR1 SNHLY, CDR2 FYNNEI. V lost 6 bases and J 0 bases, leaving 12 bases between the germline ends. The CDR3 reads CASRRGDLAKNIQYF. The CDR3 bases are TGTGCCAGCAGGCGAGGGGACTTAGCCAAAAACATTCAGTACTTC.

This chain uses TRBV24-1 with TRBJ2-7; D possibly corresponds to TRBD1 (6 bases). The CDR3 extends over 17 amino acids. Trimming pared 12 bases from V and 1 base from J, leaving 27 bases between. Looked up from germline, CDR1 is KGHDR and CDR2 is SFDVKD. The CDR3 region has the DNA TGTGCCGCCAAATGGACAGAGGGGTCCTCCCCTTCCTACGAGCAGTACTTC. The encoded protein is CAAKWTEGSSPSYEQYF.

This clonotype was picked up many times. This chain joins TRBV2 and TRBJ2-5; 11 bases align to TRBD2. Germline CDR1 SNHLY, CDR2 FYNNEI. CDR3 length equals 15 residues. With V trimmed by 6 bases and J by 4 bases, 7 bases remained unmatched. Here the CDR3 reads CASRKLAGVPETQYF. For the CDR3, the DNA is TGTGCCAGCAGGAAACTAGCGGGAGTGCCAGAGACCCAGTACTTC.

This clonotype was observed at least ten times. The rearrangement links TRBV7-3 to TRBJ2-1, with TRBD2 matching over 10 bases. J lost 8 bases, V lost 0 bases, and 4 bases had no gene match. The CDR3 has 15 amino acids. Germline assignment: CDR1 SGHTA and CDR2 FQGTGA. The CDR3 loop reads CASSLTSGGPDEQFF. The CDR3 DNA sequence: TGTGCCAGCAGCTTAACTAGCGGGGGGCCTGATGAGCAGTTCTTC.

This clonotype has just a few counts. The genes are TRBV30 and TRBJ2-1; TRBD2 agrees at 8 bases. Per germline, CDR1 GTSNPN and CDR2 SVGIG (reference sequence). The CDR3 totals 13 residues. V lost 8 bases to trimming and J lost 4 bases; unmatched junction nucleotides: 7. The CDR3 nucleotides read TGTGCCAGAGGTGGCGGGGGGTACAATGAGCAGTTCTTC. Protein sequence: CARGGGGYNEQFF.

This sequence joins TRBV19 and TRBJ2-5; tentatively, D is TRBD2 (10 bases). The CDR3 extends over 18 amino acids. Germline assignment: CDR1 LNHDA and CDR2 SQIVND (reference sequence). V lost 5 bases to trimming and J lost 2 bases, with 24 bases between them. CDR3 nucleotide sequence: TGTGCCAGTAGTGCACAGGGGGCTCTAGCGGGAGCGCAAGAGACCCAGTACTTC. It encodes CASSAQGALAGAQETQYF. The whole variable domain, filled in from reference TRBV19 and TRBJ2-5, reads DGGITQSPKYLFRKEGQNVTLSCEQNLNHDAMYWYRQDPGQGLRLIYYSQIVNDFQKGDIAEGYSVSREKKESFPLTVTSAQKNPTAFYLCASSAQGALAGAQETQYFGPGTRLLVL.